This record looks at one T cell receptor beta chain sequence and its context. What it binds is not known. The sample originates from a study of cytomegalovirus exposure and HLA in healthy donors. Study in general: The approximately 120 validation repertoires matched the 600 to 700 first-cohort repertoires in platform, a later analysis reported. Study results and caveats: The tendency of first-cohort TCR clusters to co-occur in the approximately 110 validation repertoires was the finding of a later analysis. According to the study, 160 or so TCR beta chains were cytomegalovirus-associated.

Assay used: immunoSEQ multiplex PCR; TCRdb lists only in-frame clones, some missing. Among roughly 300,000 clones listed, roughly 88% were seen once. The sample comprised PBMCs. The sequence derives from a woman aged 18-29 years in good health and CMV-seronegative.

CDR3 amino acids: CASRSTGVVETQYF. The CDR3 nucleotides are TGTGCCAGCAGGAGCACAGGGGTAGTCGAGACCCAGTACTTC. This sequence joins TRBV2 and TRBJ2-5, with 7 bases that match TRBD1. This CDR3 has 14 amino acids. Germline CDR1 and CDR2: SNHLY and FYNNEI. V lost 6 bases to trimming and J lost 5 bases; unmatched junction nucleotides: 9.